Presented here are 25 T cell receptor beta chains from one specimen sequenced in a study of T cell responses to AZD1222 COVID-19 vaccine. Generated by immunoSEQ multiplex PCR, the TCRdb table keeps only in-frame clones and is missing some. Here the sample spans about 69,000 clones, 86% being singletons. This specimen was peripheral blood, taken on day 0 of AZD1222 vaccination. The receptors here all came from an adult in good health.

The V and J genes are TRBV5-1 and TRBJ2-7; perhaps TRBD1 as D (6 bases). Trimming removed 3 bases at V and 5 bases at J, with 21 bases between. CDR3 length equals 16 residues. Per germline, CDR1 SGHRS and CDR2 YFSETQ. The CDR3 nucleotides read TGCGCCAGCAGCTCCGCTGTAGGCCAGGGGATCAACGAGCAGTACTTC. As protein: CASSSAVGQGINEQYF.

Here the CDR3 reads CASSQGQDSYEQYF. The CDR3 DNA follows: TGTGCCAGCAGCCAAGGGCAGGACTCCTACGAGCAGTACTTC. The chain couples TRBV4-2 to TRBJ2-7; D is ambiguous. Germline values: CDR1 LGHNA, CDR2 YNFKEQ. This CDR3 comprises 14 residues. V lost 1 base, J lost 0 bases, and 7 bases lay in between.

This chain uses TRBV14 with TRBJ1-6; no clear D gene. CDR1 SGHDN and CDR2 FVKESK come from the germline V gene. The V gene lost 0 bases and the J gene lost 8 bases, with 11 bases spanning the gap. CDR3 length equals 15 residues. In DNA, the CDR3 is TGTGCCAGCAGCCAAGAGTGGGGAAGGGATTCACCCCTCCACTTT. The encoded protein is CASSQEWGRDSPLHF.

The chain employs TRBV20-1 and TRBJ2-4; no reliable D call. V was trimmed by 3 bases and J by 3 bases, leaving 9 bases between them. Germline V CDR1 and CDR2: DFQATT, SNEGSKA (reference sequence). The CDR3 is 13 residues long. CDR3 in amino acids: CSASVQIKNIQYF. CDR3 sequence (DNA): TGCAGTGCTAGTGTCCAGATCAAAAACATTCAGTACTTC.

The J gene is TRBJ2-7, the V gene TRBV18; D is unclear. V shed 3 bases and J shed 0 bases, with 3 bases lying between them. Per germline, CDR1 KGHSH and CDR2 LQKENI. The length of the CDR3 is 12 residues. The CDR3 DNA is TGTGCCAGCTCACCCGGCTCCTACGAGCAGTACTTC. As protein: CASSPGSYEQYF.

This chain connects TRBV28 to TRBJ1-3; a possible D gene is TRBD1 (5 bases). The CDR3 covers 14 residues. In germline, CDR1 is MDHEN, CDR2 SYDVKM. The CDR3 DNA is TGTGCGGCGGTGGGGGGAGACTCTGGAAACACCATATATTTT. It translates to CAAVGGDSGNTIYF.

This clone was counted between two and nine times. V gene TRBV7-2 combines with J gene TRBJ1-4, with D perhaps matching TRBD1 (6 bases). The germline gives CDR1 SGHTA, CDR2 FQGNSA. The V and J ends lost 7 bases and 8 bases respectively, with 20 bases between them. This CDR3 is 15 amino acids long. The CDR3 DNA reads TGTGCCAGCAAATTAGGGGGGGACGAGAGGGAAAAACTGTTTTTT. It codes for CASKLGGDEREKLFF.

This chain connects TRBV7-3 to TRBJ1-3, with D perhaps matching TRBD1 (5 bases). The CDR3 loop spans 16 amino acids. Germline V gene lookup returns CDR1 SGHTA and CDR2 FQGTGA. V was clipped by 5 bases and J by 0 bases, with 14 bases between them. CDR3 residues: CASSTGTPGSGNTIYF. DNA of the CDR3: TGTGCCAGCAGCACCGGGACTCCCGGCTCTGGAAACACCATATATTTT.

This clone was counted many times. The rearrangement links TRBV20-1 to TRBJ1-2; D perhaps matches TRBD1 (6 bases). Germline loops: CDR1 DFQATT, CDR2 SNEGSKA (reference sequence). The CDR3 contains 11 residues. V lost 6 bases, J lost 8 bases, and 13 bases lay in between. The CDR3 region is CSAEKQGGYTF. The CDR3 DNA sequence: TGCAGTGCCGAGAAGCAGGGGGGCTACACCTTC.

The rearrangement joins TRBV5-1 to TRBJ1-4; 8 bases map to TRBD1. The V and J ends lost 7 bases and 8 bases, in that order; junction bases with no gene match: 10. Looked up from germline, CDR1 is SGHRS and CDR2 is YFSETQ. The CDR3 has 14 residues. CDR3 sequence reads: CASGPTGEQEKLFF. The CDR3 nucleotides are TGCGCCAGCGGACCGACAGGGGAGCAAGAAAAACTGTTTTTT. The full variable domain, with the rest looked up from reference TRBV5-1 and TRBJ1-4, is KAGVTQTPRYLIKTRGQQVTLSCSPISGHRSVSWYQQTPGQGLQFLFEYFSETQRNKGNFPGRFSGRQFSNSRSEMNVSTLELGDSALYLCASGPTGEQEKLFFGSGTQLSVL.

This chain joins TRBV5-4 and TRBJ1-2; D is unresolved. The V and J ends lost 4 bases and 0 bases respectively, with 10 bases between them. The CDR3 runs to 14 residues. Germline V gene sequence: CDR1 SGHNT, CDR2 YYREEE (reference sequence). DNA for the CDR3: TGTGCCAGCAGCCTACCCGGTGCTAACTATGGCTACACCTTC. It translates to CASSLPGANYGYTF.

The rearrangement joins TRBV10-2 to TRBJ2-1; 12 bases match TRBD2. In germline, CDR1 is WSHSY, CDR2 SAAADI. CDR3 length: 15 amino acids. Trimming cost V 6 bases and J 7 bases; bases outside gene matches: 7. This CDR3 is CASRDTSGGRNEQFF. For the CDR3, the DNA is TGCGCCAGCAGAGATACTAGCGGGGGGAGGAATGAGCAGTTCTTC.

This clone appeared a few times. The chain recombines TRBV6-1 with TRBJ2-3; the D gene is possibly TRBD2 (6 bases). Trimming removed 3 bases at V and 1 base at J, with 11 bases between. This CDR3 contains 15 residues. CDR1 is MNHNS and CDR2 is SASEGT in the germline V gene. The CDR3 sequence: CASSDMRGGTDTQYF. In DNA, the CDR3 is TGTGCCAGCAGTGATATGCGCGGGGGCACAGATACGCAGTATTTT.

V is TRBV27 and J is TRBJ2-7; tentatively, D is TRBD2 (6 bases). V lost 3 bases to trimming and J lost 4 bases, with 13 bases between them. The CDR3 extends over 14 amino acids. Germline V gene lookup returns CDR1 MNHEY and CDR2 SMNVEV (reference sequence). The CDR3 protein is CASSFSEGLYEQYF. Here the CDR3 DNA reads TGTGCCAGCAGTTTTTCGGAGGGCCTGTACGAGCAGTACTTC.

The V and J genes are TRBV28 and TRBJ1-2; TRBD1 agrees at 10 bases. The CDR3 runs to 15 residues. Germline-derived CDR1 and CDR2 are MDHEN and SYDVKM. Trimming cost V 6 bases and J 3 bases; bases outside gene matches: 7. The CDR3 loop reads CASSWKGTGDYGYTF. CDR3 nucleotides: TGTGCCAGCAGCTGGAAGGGGACAGGGGACTATGGCTACACCTTC.

The CDR3 region has the DNA TGTGCCAGCAGTTACTCGAGGGGAGGAAGCAATCAGCCCCAGCATTTT. Its translation is CASSYSRGGSNQPQHF. This chain connects TRBV6-2 or TRBV6-3 to TRBJ1-5, with D possibly being TRBD1 (5 bases). Germline assignment: CDR1 MNHEY and CDR2 SVGEGT. Trimming pared 0 bases from V and 1 base from J, leaving 10 bases between. The CDR3 consists of 16 residues.

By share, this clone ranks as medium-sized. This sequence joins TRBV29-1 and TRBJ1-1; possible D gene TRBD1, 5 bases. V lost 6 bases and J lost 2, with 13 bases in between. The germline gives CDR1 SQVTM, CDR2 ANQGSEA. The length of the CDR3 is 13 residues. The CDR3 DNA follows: TGCAGCGTAGGCACAGGTTTCAACACTGAAGCTTTCTTT. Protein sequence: CSVGTGFNTEAFF.

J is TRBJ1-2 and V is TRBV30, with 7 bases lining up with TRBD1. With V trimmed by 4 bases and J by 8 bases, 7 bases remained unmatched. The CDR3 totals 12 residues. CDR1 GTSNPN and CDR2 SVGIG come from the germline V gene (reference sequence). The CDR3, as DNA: TGTGCCTGGAAGTTGACAGGGTACGGCTACACCTTC. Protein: CAWKLTGYGYTF.

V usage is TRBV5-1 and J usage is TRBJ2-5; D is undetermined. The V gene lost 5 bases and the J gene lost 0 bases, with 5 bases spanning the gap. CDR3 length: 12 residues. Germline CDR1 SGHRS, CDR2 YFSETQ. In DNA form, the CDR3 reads TGCGCCAGCAGGTTCAACCAAGAGACCCAGTACTTC. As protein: CASRFNQETQYF.

The CDR3 reads CASSGQGNNQPQHF. CDR3 in DNA: TGTGCCAGCAGCGGACAGGGAAACAATCAGCCCCAGCATTTT. This chain joins TRBV9 and TRBJ1-5, with 7 nucleotides matching TRBD1. J gave up 3 bases and V 3 bases, and 3 bases lay outside the gene matches. Looked up from germline, CDR1 is SGDLS and CDR2 is YYNGEE. CDR3 length: 14 amino acids.

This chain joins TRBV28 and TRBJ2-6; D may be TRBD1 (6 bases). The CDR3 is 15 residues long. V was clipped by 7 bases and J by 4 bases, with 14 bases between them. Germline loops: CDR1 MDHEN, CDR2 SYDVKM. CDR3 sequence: CASTTIRGGANVLTF. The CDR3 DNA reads TGTGCCAGCACAACAATCAGGGGAGGGGCCAACGTCCTGACTTTC.

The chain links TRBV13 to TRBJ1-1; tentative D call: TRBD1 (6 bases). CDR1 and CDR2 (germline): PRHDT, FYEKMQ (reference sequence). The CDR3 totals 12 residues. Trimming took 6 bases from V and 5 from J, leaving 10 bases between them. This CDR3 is CASRGGETEAFF. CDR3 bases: TGTGCCAGCAGAGGGGGGGAAACTGAAGCTTTCTTT.

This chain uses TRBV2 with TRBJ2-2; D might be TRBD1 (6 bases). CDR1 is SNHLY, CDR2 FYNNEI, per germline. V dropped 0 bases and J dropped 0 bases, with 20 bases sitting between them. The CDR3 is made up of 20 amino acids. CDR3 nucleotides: TGTGCCAGCAGTGAAGCCTTGGGACACAGACCCTTAGCGAACACCGGGGAGCTGTTTTTT. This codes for CASSEALGHRPLANTGELFF.

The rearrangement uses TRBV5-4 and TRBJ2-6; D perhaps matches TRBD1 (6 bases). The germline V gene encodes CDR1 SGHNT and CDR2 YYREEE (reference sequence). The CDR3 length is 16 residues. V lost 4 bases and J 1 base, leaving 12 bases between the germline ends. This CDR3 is CASSNYRESGANVLTF. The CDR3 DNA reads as TGTGCCAGCAGCAACTACAGGGAATCTGGGGCCAACGTCCTGACTTTC.

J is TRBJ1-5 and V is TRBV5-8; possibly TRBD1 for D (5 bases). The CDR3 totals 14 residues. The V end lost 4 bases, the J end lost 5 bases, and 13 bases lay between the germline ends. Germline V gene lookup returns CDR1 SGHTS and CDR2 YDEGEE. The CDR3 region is CASSVGVPYQPQHF. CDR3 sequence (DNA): TGTGCCAGCAGCGTGGGGGTCCCTTATCAGCCCCAGCATTTT.